The source of this TCR beta chain is a study of shared clonotypes between healthy human individuals. Germline CDR1 MDHEN, CDR2 SYDVKM. The CDR3 is made up of 13 amino acids. Trimming removed 7 bases at V and 3 bases at J, with 13 bases between. Naive CD8 cells comprised CD45RO-negative, CCR7-positively selected cells, excluding terminally differentiated effector memory CD45RA+ cells. Data came from immunoSEQ multiplex PCR; TCRdb stores just in-frame clones and leaves some out. Among around 620,000 clones listed, 85% to 95% were seen once. The chain recombines TRBV28 with TRBJ2-7; a weak D match, TRBD2 (6 bases). The origin of this receptor is a woman in her 30s in good health. The sequenced sample was naive CD8+ T cells sorted from blood. The CDR3 here is CASTPLGGYEQYF. CDR3 sequence (DNA): TGTGCCAGCACCCCTTTGGGGGGCTACGAGCAGTACTTC.